A selection of T cell receptor beta chains follows, all from one sample in a study of B cell selection in AIRE deficiency. TCRdb's table, derived via immunoSEQ multiplex PCR, lists solely in-frame clones and lacks some. Among about 26,000 clones listed, around 92% were seen once. The sequencing sample was made of CD4+CD25+ Tregs sorted from PBMCs. The receptors derive from a human donor in good health. CDR3s include the opening cysteine and the closing phenylalanine or tryptophan. The order of the fields is D gene, J gene, V gene, clone size, CDR3 DNA, CDR3 protein. A D gene is named only where the DNA matches it firmly. For some rows the clone size is stated as once, few or many, or as a class when expanded; others skip it.

D: TRBD1
J: TRBJ1-1
V: TRBV10-3
size: .
DNA: TGTGCCATCGTTGACAGGGTGAACACTGAAGCTTTCTTT
CDR3: CAIVDRVNTEAFF

D: .
J: TRBJ1-2
V: TRBV20-1
size: .
DNA: TGCAGTGCTACGGGCAGCTATGGCTACACCTTC
CDR3: CSATGSYGYTF

D: TRBD1
J: TRBJ1-5
V: TRBV5-1
size: .
DNA: TGCGCCAGCAGCCTTCCGGGACAGGGTGGTCAGCCCCAGCATTTT
CDR3: CASSLPGQGGQPQHF

D: TRBD2
J: TRBJ2-7
V: TRBV10-3
size: .
DNA: TGTGCCATCAGTGCACGGGAGGGGTCCGAGCAGTACTTC
CDR3: CAISAREGSEQYF

D: .
J: TRBJ2-6
V: TRBV5-1
size: .
DNA: TGCGCCAGCAGCTCCGACTCTGGGGCCAACGTCCTGACTTTC
CDR3: CASSSDSGANVLTF

D: .
J: TRBJ1-3
V: TRBV11-2
size: .
DNA: TGTGCCAGCAGCTTCGATACAGGGTCGGGAAACACCATATATTTT
CDR3: CASSFDTGSGNTIYF

D: .
J: TRBJ1-3
V: TRBV27
size: once
DNA: TGTGCCAGCAGTTTAACCCTAGGGGGACTATTCTCTGGAAACACCATATATTTT
CDR3: CASSLTLGGLFSGNTIYF

D: .
J: TRBJ1-5
V: TRBV7-2
size: .
DNA: TGTGCCAGCAGCTTTGACACCAATCAGCCCCAGCATTTT
CDR3: CASSFDTNQPQHF

D: .
J: TRBJ1-5
V: TRBV5-1
size: .
DNA: TGCGCCAGCAGCCCGTCCGGGGGCGTAGGTCAGCCCCAGCATTTT
CDR3: CASSPSGGVGQPQHF

D: .
J: TRBJ1-2
V: TRBV4-2
size: once
DNA: TGTGCCAGCAGCCCCCCGAATTTAGACAAGAACTATGGCTACACCTTC
CDR3: CASSPPNLDKNYGYTF

D: .
J: TRBJ1-5
V: TRBV27
size: .
DNA: TGTGCCAGCAGTTTCAAGGGGCGAGGCAATCAGCCCCAGCATTTT
CDR3: CASSFKGRGNQPQHF

D: .
J: TRBJ2-4
V: TRBV11-2
size: .
DNA: TGTGCCAGCAGCCCTTCGAGGGGGATTTCCAAAAACATTCAGTACTTC
CDR3: CASSPSRGISKNIQYF

D: .
J: TRBJ2-1
V: TRBV6-1
size: .
DNA: TGTGCCAGCAGTGAAGTGGGGTGGGGGCTCTTC
CDR3: CASSEVGWGLF

D: TRBD1
J: TRBJ2-7
V: TRBV5-1
size: .
DNA: TGCGCCAGCAGCTCAACTAGACAGGGCCCCTACGAGCAGTACTTC
CDR3: CASSSTRQGPYEQYF

D: .
J: TRBJ1-1
V: TRBV5-7
size: .
DNA: TGTGCCAGCAGCGGCGACGGACGCCGGTGGATCACTGAAGCTTTCTTT
CDR3: CASSGDGRRWITEAFF

D: TRBD2
J: TRBJ2-1
V: TRBV9
size: .
DNA: TGTGCCAGCAGCGCTAGCGGGGGTTACAATGAGCAGTTCTTC
CDR3: CASSASGGYNEQFF

D: TRBD1
J: TRBJ1-2
V: TRBV6-6
size: .
DNA: TGTGCCAGCAGTCCGACAGGGGGCGTTGGTGGCTACACCTTC
CDR3: CASSPTGGVGGYTF

D: .
J: TRBJ2-5
V: TRBV15
size: .
DNA: TGTGCCACCAGCAGGAGGGGGACCCAGTACTTC
CDR3: CATSRRGTQYF

D: .
J: TRBJ2-3
V: TRBV6-4
size: .
DNA: TGTGCCAGCAGTGACGACACTGGGTCAGATACGCAGTATTTT
CDR3: CASSDDTGSDTQYF

D: TRBD1
J: TRBJ1-1
V: TRBV10-3
size: .
DNA: TGTGCCATCAGACAGGGGAATTGGAACACTGAAGCTTTCTTT
CDR3: CAIRQGNWNTEAFF

D: .
J: TRBJ1-5
V: TRBV10-2
size: .
DNA: TGCGCCAGCAGTGCCGTGGGGAATCAGCCCCAGCATTTT
CDR3: CASSAVGNQPQHF

D: .
J: TRBJ1-2
V: TRBV4-1
size: .
DNA: TGCGCCAGCAGCCAAGAAGGGGTAGTTCCGCCCGGCTACACCTTC
CDR3: CASSQEGVVPPGYTF

D: .
J: TRBJ2-1
V: TRBV7-2
size: .
DNA: TGTGCCAGCAACGAACAGGGTTTCTACAATGAGCAGTTCTTC
CDR3: CASNEQGFYNEQFF

D: .
J: TRBJ1-1
V: TRBV4-1
size: .
DNA: TGCGCCAGCAGCCTAGGGACTTTGACTGAAGCTTTCTTT
CDR3: CASSLGTLTEAFF

D: .
J: TRBJ2-6
V: TRBV19
size: .
DNA: TGTGCCAGTACCCTAGTAGGGGGATCTGGGGCCAACGTCCTGACTTTC
CDR3: CASTLVGGSGANVLTF

D: .
J: TRBJ2-5
V: TRBV11-1
size: .
DNA: TGTGCCAGCAGCTTAGCTGGGCCTCGGGTGGAGACCCAGTACTTC
CDR3: CASSLAGPRVETQYF

D: .
J: TRBJ2-7
V: TRBV19
size: .
DNA: TGTGCCAGTAGTATATTAATGGGGTCGGCCTCGGGGGCCTACGAGCAGTACTTC
CDR3: CASSILMGSASGAYEQYF

D: .
J: TRBJ1-1
V: TRBV10-2
size: .
DNA: TGCGCCAGCAGTGGACAGCCGAACACTGAAGCTTTCTTT
CDR3: CASSGQPNTEAFF

D: .
J: TRBJ2-7
V: TRBV5-1
size: .
DNA: TGCGCCAGCAGCAGTGAGGTTGCGGGGAGCGACGAGCAGTACTTC
CDR3: CASSSEVAGSDEQYF

D: TRBD1
J: TRBJ1-1
V: TRBV7-9
size: .
DNA: TGTGCCAGCAGCGGGCGGGACAGGGGGCGCCCAGCTTTCTTT
CDR3: CASSGRDRGRPAFF

D: .
J: TRBJ1-2
V: TRBV28
size: .
DNA: TGTGCCAGCAGTCCGGACGGCCGGTATGGCTACACCTTC
CDR3: CASSPDGRYGYTF

D: .
J: TRBJ2-7
V: TRBV5-1
size: .
DNA: TGCGCCAGCAGCTTGGCCGCCAGCTACGAGCAGTACTTC
CDR3: CASSLAASYEQYF

D: .
J: TRBJ2-3
V: TRBV5-1
size: .
DNA: TGCGCCAGCAGCTTGGAAGGGCTGGCAGGTACGCAGTATTTT
CDR3: CASSLEGLAGTQYF

D: .
J: TRBJ1-2
V: TRBV2
size: .
DNA: TGTGCCAGCAGGGCGATTAACTATGGCTACACCTTC
CDR3: CASRAINYGYTF

D: TRBD1
J: TRBJ2-7
V: TRBV7-9
size: .
DNA: TGTGCCAGCAGCTTAGGGACAGGGTACTGGGGCTCCTACGAGCAGTACTTC
CDR3: CASSLGTGYWGSYEQYF

D: .
J: TRBJ2-7
V: TRBV13
size: .
DNA: TGTGCCAGCAGCTCCCCGACACACGCCTCGGACGAGCAGTACTTC
CDR3: CASSSPTHASDEQYF

D: .
J: TRBJ2-7
V: TRBV11-2
size: .
DNA: TGTGCCAGCAGCTTAGTCGCGGGGACCGCCTACGAGCAGTACTTC
CDR3: CASSLVAGTAYEQYF

D: .
J: TRBJ2-3
V: TRBV7-2
size: .
DNA: TGTGCCAGCAGCTTAGGATTCGGGACAGATACGCAGTATTTT
CDR3: CASSLGFGTDTQYF

D: TRBD1
J: TRBJ2-7
V: TRBV7-9
size: .
DNA: TGTGCCAGCAGCACATGGGACAGGGACTACGAGCAGTACTTC
CDR3: CASSTWDRDYEQYF

D: .
J: TRBJ2-2
V: TRBV18
size: .
DNA: TGTGCCAGCTCACAAGACAAGAACACCGGGGAGCTGTTTTTT
CDR3: CASSQDKNTGELFF

D: .
J: TRBJ2-7
V: TRBV10-2
size: .
DNA: TGCGCCAGCAGTGAGTCCAGGGGGGTCCCTTACGAGCAGTACTTC
CDR3: CASSESRGVPYEQYF

D: TRBD2
J: TRBJ2-7
V: TRBV11-2
size: .
DNA: TGTGCCAGCAGACCACTAGCGGGGCCCACCCTGTCCTACGAGCAGTACTTC
CDR3: CASRPLAGPTLSYEQYF

D: TRBD1
J: TRBJ2-2
V: TRBV5-6
size: .
DNA: TGTGCCAGCAGCTTTGGGGGACAGGACGGGGAGCTGTTTTTT
CDR3: CASSFGGQDGELFF

D: TRBD2
J: TRBJ2-1
V: TRBV5-1
size: .
DNA: TGCGCCAGCAGCCGCATACGACTAGCGGGGGGGTACTACAATGAGCAGTTCTTC
CDR3: CASSRIRLAGGYYNEQFF

D: TRBD2
J: TRBJ2-3
V: TRBV7-6
size: once
DNA: TGTGCCAGCAGCTTACCAGGGACTAGCGGGGGAGGAGATACGCAGTATTTT
CDR3: CASSLPGTSGGGDTQYF

D: TRBD1
J: TRBJ1-2
V: TRBV7-2
size: .
DNA: TGTGCCAGCAGCTATCAACAGGGGGCGCTTGGCTACACCTTC
CDR3: CASSYQQGALGYTF

D: .
J: TRBJ2-7
V: TRBV5-4
size: .
DNA: TGTGCCAGCAGCTTGGGTGGGAGCGGCTACGAGCAGTACTTC
CDR3: CASSLGGSGYEQYF

D: .
J: TRBJ1-2
V: TRBV4-1
size: .
DNA: TGCGCCAGCAGCCAAGAGGCCCCGTCGGGGGGCTACACCTTC
CDR3: CASSQEAPSGGYTF

D: TRBD1
J: TRBJ1-6
V: TRBV28
size: .
DNA: TGTGCCAGCAGTCCCAGCGTCTCCAGGGGGTCCTTT
CDR3: CASSPSVSRGSF

D: .
J: TRBJ2-7
V: TRBV5-4
size: once
DNA: TGTGCCAGCAGCTATGGGGGGCGAGCCGCCTACGAGCAGTACTTC
CDR3: CASSYGGRAAYEQYF